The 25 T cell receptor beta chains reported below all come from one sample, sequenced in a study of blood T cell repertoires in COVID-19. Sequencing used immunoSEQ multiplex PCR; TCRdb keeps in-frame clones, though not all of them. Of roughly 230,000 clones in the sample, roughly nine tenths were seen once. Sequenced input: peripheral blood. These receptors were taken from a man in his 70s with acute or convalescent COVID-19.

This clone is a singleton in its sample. CDR3 coding DNA: TGCGCCAGCAGCCAAATTTTCAAAGGGACTAGCGGGAGTAGGGACAATGAGCAGTTCTTC. Residues: CASSQIFKGTSGSRDNEQFF. This chain uses TRBV4-1 with TRBJ2-1; 14 bases align to TRBD2. The length of the CDR3 is 20 residues. V lost 2 bases and J lost 5; bases outside the gene matches: 14. Germline assignment: CDR1 MGHRA and CDR2 YSYEKL.

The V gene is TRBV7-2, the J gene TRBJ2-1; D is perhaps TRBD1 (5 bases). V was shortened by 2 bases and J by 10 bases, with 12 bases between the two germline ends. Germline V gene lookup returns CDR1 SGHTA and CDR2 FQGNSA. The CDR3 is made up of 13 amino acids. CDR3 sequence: CASSLPPRQEQFF. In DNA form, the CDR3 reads TGTGCCAGCAGCTTACCCCCCAGACAGGAGCAGTTCTTC.

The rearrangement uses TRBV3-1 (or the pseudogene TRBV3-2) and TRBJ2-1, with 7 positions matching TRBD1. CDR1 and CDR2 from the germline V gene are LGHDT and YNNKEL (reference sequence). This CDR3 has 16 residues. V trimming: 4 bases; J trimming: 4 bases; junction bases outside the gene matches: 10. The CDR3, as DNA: TGTGCCAGCAGCCCTTCGACAGGGCCTTTTTACAATGAGCAGTTCTTC. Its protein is CASSPSTGPFYNEQFF.

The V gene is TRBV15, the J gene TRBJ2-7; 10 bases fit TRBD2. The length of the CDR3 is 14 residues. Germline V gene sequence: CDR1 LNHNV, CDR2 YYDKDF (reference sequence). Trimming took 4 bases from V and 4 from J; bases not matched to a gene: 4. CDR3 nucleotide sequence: TGTGCCACCAGCACGAGACTAGCGGGTTACGAGCAGTACTTC. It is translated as CATSTRLAGYEQYF.

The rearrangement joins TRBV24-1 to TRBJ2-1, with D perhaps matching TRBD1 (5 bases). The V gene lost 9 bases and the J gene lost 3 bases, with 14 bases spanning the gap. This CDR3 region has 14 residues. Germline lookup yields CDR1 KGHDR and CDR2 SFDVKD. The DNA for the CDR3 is TGTGCCACCTCCGCGGCAGGGCGCTACAATGAGCAGTTCTTC. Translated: CATSAAGRYNEQFF.

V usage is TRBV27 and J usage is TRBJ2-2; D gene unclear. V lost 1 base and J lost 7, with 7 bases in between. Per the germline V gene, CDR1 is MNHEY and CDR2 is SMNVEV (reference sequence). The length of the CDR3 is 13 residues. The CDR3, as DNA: TGTGCCAGCAGTTTATTTTCCCGCGGGGAGCTGTTTTTT. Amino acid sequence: CASSLFSRGELFF.

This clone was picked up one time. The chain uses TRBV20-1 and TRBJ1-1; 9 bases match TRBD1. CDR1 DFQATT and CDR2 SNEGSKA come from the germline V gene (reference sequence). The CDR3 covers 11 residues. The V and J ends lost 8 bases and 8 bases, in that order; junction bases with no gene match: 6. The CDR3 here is CSPRDRVEAFF. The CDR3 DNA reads TGCAGTCCTCGGGACAGGGTAGAAGCTTTCTTT.

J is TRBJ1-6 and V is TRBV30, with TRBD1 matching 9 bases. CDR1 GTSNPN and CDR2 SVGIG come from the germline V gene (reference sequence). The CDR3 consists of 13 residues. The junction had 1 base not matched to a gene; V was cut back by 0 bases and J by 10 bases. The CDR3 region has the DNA TGTGCCTGGAGTGTACAGGGGGCATCACCCCTCCACTTT. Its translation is CAWSVQGASPLHF. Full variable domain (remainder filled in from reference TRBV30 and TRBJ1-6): SQTIHQWPATLVQPVGSPLSLECTVEGTSNPNLYWYRQAAGRGLQLLFYSVGIGQISSEVPQNLSASRPQDRQFILSSKKLLLSDSGFYLCAWSVQGASPLHFGNGTRLTVT.

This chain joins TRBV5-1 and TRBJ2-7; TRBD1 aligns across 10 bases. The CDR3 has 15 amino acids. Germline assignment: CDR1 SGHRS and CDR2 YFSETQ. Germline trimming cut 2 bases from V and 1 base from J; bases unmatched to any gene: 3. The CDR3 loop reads CASSFGTGESYEQYF. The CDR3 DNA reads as TGCGCCAGCAGCTTCGGGACAGGGGAATCCTACGAGCAGTACTTC.

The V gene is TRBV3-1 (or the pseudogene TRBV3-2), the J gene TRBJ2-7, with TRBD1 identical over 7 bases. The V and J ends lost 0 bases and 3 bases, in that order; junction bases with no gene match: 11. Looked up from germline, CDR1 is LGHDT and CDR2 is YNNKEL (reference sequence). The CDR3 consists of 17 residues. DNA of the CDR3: TGTGCCAGCAGCCAAGAGAGGCTAGGACAGGCGTTCTACGAGCAGTACTTC. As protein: CASSQERLGQAFYEQYF.

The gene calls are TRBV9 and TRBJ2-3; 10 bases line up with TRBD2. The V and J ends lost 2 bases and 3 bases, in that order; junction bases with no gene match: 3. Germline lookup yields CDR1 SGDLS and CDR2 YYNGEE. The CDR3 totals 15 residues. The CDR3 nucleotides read TGTGCCAGCAGCGTTGATAGCGGGAGGACAGATACGCAGTATTTT. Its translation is CASSVDSGRTDTQYF.

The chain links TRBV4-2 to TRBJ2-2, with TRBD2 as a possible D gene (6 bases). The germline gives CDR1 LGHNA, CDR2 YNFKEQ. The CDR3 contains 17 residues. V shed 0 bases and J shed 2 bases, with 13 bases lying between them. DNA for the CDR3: TGTGCCAGCAGCCAAGAAAGAGGGGCGGGAAACACCGGGGAGCTGTTTTTT. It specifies CASSQERGAGNTGELFF.

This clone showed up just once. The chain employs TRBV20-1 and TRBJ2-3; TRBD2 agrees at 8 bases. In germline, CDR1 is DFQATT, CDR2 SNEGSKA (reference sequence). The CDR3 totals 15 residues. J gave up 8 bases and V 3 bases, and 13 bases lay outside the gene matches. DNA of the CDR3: TGCAGTGCTAGTTCGTCTGCGGGAGGAACGGGTACGCAGTATTTT. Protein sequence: CSASSSAGGTGTQYF.

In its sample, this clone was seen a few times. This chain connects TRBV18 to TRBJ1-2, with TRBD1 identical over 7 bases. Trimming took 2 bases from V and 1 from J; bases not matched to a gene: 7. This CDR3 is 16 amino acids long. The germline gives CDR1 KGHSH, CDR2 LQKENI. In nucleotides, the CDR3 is TGTGCCAGCTCACCATCAAGGGGGCTAGATAACTATGGCTACACCTTC. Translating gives CASSPSRGLDNYGYTF.

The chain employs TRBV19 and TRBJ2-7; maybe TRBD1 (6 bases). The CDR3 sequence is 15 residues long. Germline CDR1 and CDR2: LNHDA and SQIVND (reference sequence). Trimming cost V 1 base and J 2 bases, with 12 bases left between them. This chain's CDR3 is CASSIASRGAYEQYF. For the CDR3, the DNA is TGTGCCAGTAGTATAGCCTCCAGGGGAGCCTACGAGCAGTACTTC. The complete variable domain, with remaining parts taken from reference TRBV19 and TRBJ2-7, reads DGGITQSPKYLFRKEGQNVTLSCEQNLNHDAMYWYRQDPGQGLRLIYYSQIVNDFQKGDIAEGYSVSREKKESFPLTVTSAQKNPTAFYLCASSIASRGAYEQYFGPGTRLTVT.

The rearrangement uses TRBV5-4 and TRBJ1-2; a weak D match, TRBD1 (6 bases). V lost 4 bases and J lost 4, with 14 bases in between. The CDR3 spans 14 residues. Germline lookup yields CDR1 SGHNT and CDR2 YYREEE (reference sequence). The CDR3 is CASSNAGAGYGYTF. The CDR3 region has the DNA TGTGCCAGCAGCAACGCAGGGGCAGGCTATGGCTACACCTTC.

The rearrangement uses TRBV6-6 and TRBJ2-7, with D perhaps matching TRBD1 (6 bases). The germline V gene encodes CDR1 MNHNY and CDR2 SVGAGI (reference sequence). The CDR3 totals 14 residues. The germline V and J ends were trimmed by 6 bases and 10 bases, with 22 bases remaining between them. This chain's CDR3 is CASSTGQQENGQYF. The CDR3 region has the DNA TGTGCCAGCAGCACCGGACAGCAAGAGAACGGTCAGTACTTC.

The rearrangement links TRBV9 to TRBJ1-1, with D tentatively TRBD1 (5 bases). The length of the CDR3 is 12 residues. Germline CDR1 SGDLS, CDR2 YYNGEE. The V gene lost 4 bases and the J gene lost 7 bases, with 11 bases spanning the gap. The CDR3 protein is CASSSGASEAFF. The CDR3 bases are TGTGCCAGCAGCTCTGGGGCGAGTGAAGCTTTCTTT.

CDR3 region: CASSLVLQGAGNTEAFF. In DNA, the CDR3 is TGTGCCAGCAGTCTTGTGTTACAGGGGGCTGGGAACACTGAAGCTTTCTTT. This chain joins TRBV28 and TRBJ1-1, with TRBD1 matching 9 bases. This CDR3 has 17 amino acids. In germline, CDR1 is MDHEN, CDR2 SYDVKM. The ends lost 5 bases at V and 1 base at J; junction bases unmatched: 11.

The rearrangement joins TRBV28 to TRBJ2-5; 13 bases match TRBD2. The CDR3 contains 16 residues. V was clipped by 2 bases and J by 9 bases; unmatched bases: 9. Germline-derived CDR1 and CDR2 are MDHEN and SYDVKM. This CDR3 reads CASSLPKLAGGWAQYF. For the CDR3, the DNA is TGTGCCAGCAGTTTACCAAAACTAGCGGGAGGGTGGGCCCAGTACTTC.

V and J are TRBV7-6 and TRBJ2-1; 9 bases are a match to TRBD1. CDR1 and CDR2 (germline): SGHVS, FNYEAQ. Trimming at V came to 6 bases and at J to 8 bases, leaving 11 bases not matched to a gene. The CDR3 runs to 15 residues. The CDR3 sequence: CASSPGTGNGDEQFF. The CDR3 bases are TGTGCCAGCAGTCCCGGGACAGGGAATGGCGATGAGCAGTTCTTC.

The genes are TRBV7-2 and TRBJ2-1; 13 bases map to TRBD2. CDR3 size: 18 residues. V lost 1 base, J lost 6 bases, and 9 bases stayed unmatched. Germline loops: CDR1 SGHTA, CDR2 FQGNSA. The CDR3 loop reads CASSLGTSGSFRANEQFF. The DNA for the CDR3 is TGTGCCAGCAGCTTAGGGACTAGCGGGAGTTTTCGGGCCAATGAGCAGTTCTTC.

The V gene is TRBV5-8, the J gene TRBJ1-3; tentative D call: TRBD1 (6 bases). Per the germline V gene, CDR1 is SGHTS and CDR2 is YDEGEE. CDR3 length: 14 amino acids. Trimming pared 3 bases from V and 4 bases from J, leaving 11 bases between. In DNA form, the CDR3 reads TGTGCCAGCAGCTCCGACGACAGGGGAAACACCATATATTTT. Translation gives CASSSDDRGNTIYF.

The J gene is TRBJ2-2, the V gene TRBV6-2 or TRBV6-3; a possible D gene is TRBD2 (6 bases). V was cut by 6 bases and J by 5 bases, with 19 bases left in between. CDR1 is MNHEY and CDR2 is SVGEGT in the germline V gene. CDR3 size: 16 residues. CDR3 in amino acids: CASSAPGQGLTGELFF. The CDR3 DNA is TGTGCCAGCAGCGCCCCCGGGCAGGGACTTACCGGGGAGCTGTTTTTT.

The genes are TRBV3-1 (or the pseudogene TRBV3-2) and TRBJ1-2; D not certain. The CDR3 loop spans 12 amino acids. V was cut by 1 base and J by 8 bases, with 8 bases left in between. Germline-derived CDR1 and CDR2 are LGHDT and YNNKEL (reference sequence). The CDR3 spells CASSQGNSGYTF. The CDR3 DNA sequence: TGTGCCAGCAGCCAAGGAAACAGCGGCTACACCTTC.